The 29 T cell receptor beta chains presented below share a single source sample, sequenced in a study of blood T cell repertoires in COVID-19. Measured with immunoSEQ multiplex PCR; TCRdb has only the in-frame clones, and not every one. The sample comprises around 300,000 clones, almost 85% of which are singletons, and approximately 7.6% rests with the top ten. What was sequenced was peripheral blood. These receptor sequences come from a human donor in a cohort sampled during active COVID-19.

The chain uses TRBV6-1 and TRBJ1-1, with a weak D call TRBD1 (5 bases). Trimming cost V 6 bases and J 1 base, with 9 bases left between them. Germline V gives CDR1 MNHNS, CDR2 SASEGT. The CDR3 length is 13 residues. CDR3 sequence (DNA): TGTGCCAGCAGCCGACAGACGAACACTGAAGCTTTCTTT. Its translation: CASSRQTNTEAFF.

The genes are TRBV10-3 and TRBJ1-2; D is undetermined. Germline V gene sequence: CDR1 ENHRY, CDR2 SYGVKD. The V end lost 0 bases, the J end lost 5 bases, and 10 bases lay between the germline ends. There are 14 residues in the CDR3. CDR3 nucleotide sequence: TGTGCCATCAGTGAGTCTACAGTCTCTTATGGCTACACCTTC. It encodes CAISESTVSYGYTF.

The chain joins TRBV24-1 to TRBJ2-7; TRBD1 matches 8 bases. The germline V gene encodes CDR1 KGHDR and CDR2 SFDVKD. The junction had 8 bases not matched to a gene; V was cut back by 3 bases and J by 5 bases. The CDR3 runs to 15 residues. Here the CDR3 reads CATSDPRTGTDEQYF. CDR3 sequence (DNA): TGTGCCACCAGTGATCCTCGGACAGGGACGGACGAGCAGTACTTC.

Here the CDR3 DNA reads TGCGCCAGCAGCCAGGTTATGAGCCAGCCCCAGCATTTT. Protein product: CASSQVMSQPQHF. This rearrangement joins TRBV4-1 to TRBJ1-5; D not resolved. The germline CDR1 and CDR2 sequences are MGHRA and YSYEKL. The CDR3 extends over 13 amino acids. V gave up 3 bases and J gave up 7 bases, with 10 bases separating them.

This clone came up once. The rearrangement uses TRBV27 and TRBJ1-2; 8 nucleotides align to TRBD1. There are 17 residues in the CDR3. Unmatched junction bases numbered 14, after V lost 6 bases and J lost 2 bases. The germline V gene encodes CDR1 MNHEY and CDR2 SMNVEV (reference sequence). The CDR3 loop reads CASSPSSLQGGNYGYTF. CDR3 nucleotides: TGTGCCAGCAGCCCATCCTCCTTACAGGGGGGGAACTATGGCTACACCTTC.

The chain uses TRBV24-1 and TRBJ1-1, with 7 bases fitting TRBD1. Unmatched junction bases numbered 7, after V lost 2 bases and J lost 5 bases. Germline CDR1 and CDR2: KGHDR and SFDVKD. This CDR3 region has 15 residues. CDR3 in amino acids: CATSDSAATGTEAFF. CDR3 in DNA: TGTGCCACCAGTGATTCAGCCGCGACAGGGACTGAAGCTTTCTTT.

This rearrangement joins TRBV7-3 to TRBJ1-1; 7 bases map to TRBD1. With V trimmed by 5 bases and J by 1 base, 4 bases remained unmatched. The CDR3 spans 14 residues. Germline V gives CDR1 SGHTA, CDR2 FQGTGA. The CDR3 DNA reads TGTGCCAGCAGCGTTACAGGGGAGAACACTGAAGCTTTCTTT. Protein product: CASSVTGENTEAFF.

The rearrangement uses TRBV12-3 or TRBV12-4 and TRBJ1-5; no firm D call. The CDR3 runs 12 residues. V shed 6 bases and J shed 7 bases, with 10 bases lying between them. CDR3 amino acids: CASRLPGQPQHF. CDR3 DNA: TGTGCCAGCAGGCTACCGGGGCAGCCCCAGCATTTT.

The genes are TRBV24-1 and TRBJ2-1; TRBD2 agrees at 11 bases. The CDR3 is made up of 20 amino acids. The J segment lost 0 bases and the V segment lost 3 bases, leaving 12 bases of the junction unmatched. Germline assignment: CDR1 KGHDR and CDR2 SFDVKD. The chain's CDR3 is CATSDAPGTSGQSSYNEQFF. Here the CDR3 DNA reads TGTGCCACCAGTGATGCCCCCGGGACTAGCGGCCAAAGCTCCTACAATGAGCAGTTCTTC.

CDR3: CATSDRTGDPYEQYF. The CDR3 DNA sequence: TGTGCCACCAGTGATCGGACAGGGGACCCCTACGAGCAGTACTTC. The chain employs TRBV24-1 and TRBJ2-7, with 9 bases aligning to TRBD1. The CDR3 runs to 15 residues. From germline, CDR1 is KGHDR and CDR2 SFDVKD. V was pared by 3 bases and J by 2 bases, with 4 bases of the junction left unmatched.

This chain links TRBV15 with TRBJ2-1; possible D gene TRBD2, 5 bases. The V gene lost 4 bases and the J gene lost 4 bases, with 11 bases spanning the gap. The CDR3 totals 14 residues. Per germline, CDR1 LNHNV and CDR2 YYDKDF (reference sequence). The CDR3 DNA reads TGTGCCACCAGCATCCTAGCTACATACAATGAGCAGTTCTTC. Protein sequence: CATSILATYNEQFF. Full variable domain (outside the CDR3, taken from reference TRBV15 and TRBJ2-1): DAMVIQNPRYQVTQFGKPVTLSCSQTLNHNVMYWYQQKSSQAPKLLFHYYDKDFNNEADTPDNFQSRRPNTSFCFLDIRSPGLGDTAMYLCATSILATYNEQFFGPGTRLTVL.

This rearrangement joins TRBV24-1 to TRBJ1-2, with D uncertain. With 2 bases removed from V and 5 bases from J, the gap between germline ends came to 11 bases. Germline V lookup: CDR1 KGHDR, CDR2 SFDVKD. CDR3 length: 14 residues. CDR3 sequence (DNA): TGTGCCACCAGTGATTCCCGGCAGCGGTATGGCTACACCTTC. It is translated as CATSDSRQRYGYTF.

V and J are TRBV12-5 and TRBJ1-6, with a possible D match to TRBD1 (5 bases). Germline CDR1 reads LGHNT; CDR2 reads FRNRAP. The V and J ends lost 0 bases and 0 bases respectively, with 15 bases between them. This CDR3 contains 19 residues. The DNA of the CDR3 is TGTGCTAGTGGTTTGGTACTGGCACAGGAGAGCTCCTATAATTCACCCCTCCACTTT. Encoded protein: CASGLVLAQESSYNSPLHF.

The chain uses TRBV10-3 and TRBJ1-2; D is ambiguous. Deletions cut 6 bases from V and 0 bases from J, with 8 bases between. Germline CDR1 is ENHRY and CDR2 is SYGVKD. The CDR3 runs to 13 residues. CDR3 in amino acids: CAIRGGSNYGYTF. CDR3 coding DNA: TGTGCCATCAGAGGCGGCTCTAACTATGGCTACACCTTC.

The CDR3 sequence is CASSQRDRVGGSTF. As DNA, the CDR3 is TGTGCCAGCAGCCAACGAGACAGGGTGGGTGGGAGCACCTTC. The rearrangement joins TRBV3-1 (or the pseudogene TRBV3-2) to TRBJ1-2, with 7 bases fitting TRBD1. This CDR3 is built from 14 residues. With V trimmed by 2 bases and J by 13 bases, 13 bases remained unmatched. The germline gives CDR1 LGHDT, CDR2 YNNKEL (reference sequence).

The CDR3 DNA reads as TGTGCCAGCAGCTTTTACTACAGGGGGGATACGCAGTATTTT. Translation: CASSFYYRGDTQYF. J is TRBJ2-3 and V is TRBV5-6; 8 nucleotides align to TRBD1. From germline, CDR1 is SGHDT and CDR2 YYEEEE. The CDR3 is 14 residues long. V lost 2 bases, J lost 6 bases, and 5 bases stayed unmatched.

In regard to this clone: The same CDR3 arises from other DNA sequences in this sample as well. The DNA of the CDR3 is TGCGCCAGCAGCTTGGCCGGAGGCGAGCAGTACTTC. Translation gives CASSLAGGEQYF. The chain links TRBV5-1 to TRBJ2-7; D is perhaps TRBD2 (5 bases). Germline CDR1 and CDR2: SGHRS and YFSETQ. Trimming took 0 bases from V and 6 from J, leaving 7 bases between them. The CDR3 runs to 12 residues.

The chain joins TRBV6-1 to TRBJ2-3; TRBD2 matches at 7 bases. After removal of 3 bases from V and 0 bases from J, the junction contained 6 bases not matched to a gene. The CDR3 consists of 16 residues. In germline, CDR1 is MNHNS, CDR2 SASEGT. The CDR3 region has the DNA TGTGCCAGCAGTGAGGGGACTAACCCTAGCACAGATACGCAGTATTTT. It yields the protein CASSEGTNPSTDTQYF.

This chain links TRBV6-5 with TRBJ2-2, with 8 bases fitting TRBD1. The CDR3 has 15 amino acids. V lost 0 bases and J lost 8; bases outside the gene matches: 5. The V gene's germline CDR1 is MNHEY and CDR2 SVGAGI. Here the CDR3 reads CASSYSQGAGGELFF. In nucleotides, the CDR3 is TGTGCCAGCAGTTACTCGCAGGGGGCAGGTGGGGAGCTGTTTTTT.

CDR3 DNA: TGCGCCAGCAGCTTGGGGCAGGGTGACGATTATGGCTACACCTTC. Its protein is CASSLGQGDDYGYTF. This chain links TRBV5-1 with TRBJ1-2; D is possibly TRBD1 (5 bases). With 0 bases removed from V and 5 bases from J, the gap between germline ends came to 14 bases. CDR3 length: 15 residues. Germline V CDR1 and CDR2: SGHRS, YFSETQ.

J is TRBJ2-1 and V is TRBV2; 9 bases agree with TRBD1. Germline V gives CDR1 SNHLY, CDR2 FYNNEI. Trimming at V came to 10 bases and at J to 6 bases, leaving 10 bases not matched to a gene. The CDR3 has 14 residues. The CDR3 nucleotides are TGTGCCATTTCCTCCGGGACAGGGCTCAATGAGCAGTTCTTC. It encodes CAISSGTGLNEQFF.

At least ten counts were recorded for this clone. V gene TRBV9 combines with J gene TRBJ1-6; 10 nucleotides align to TRBD1. The germline V gene encodes CDR1 SGDLS and CDR2 YYNGEE. The CDR3 is 18 amino acids. J lost 7 bases, V lost 0 bases, and 10 bases had no gene match. The CDR3 DNA reads as TGTGCCAGCAGCGTAGGGACAGGGGGTCTAGTAGGAAATTCACCCCTCCACTTT. Translated, it gives CASSVGTGGLVGNSPLHF.

The chain is built from TRBV9 and TRBJ2-3; 7 nucleotides agree with TRBD2. This CDR3 contains 14 residues. The germline V gene encodes CDR1 SGDLS and CDR2 YYNGEE. V was clipped by 3 bases and J by 3 bases; unmatched bases: 4. The CDR3: CASSEPSGTDTQYF. The CDR3 nucleotides read TGTGCCAGCAGCGAGCCTAGCGGAACAGATACGCAGTATTTT.

V usage is TRBV5-1 and J usage is TRBJ1-2; D remains unclear. CDR3 size: 16 residues. V was clipped by 3 bases and J by 6 bases, with 21 bases between them. Germline values: CDR1 SGHRS, CDR2 YFSETQ. The chain's CDR3 is CASSSRPGGPGDGYTF. The CDR3 coding sequence is TGCGCCAGCAGCTCCCGCCCGGGAGGGCCTGGAGATGGCTACACCTTC. Full variable domain (missing parts from reference TRBV5-1 and TRBJ1-2): KAGVTQTPRYLIKTRGQQVTLSCSPISGHRSVSWYQQTPGQGLQFLFEYFSETQRNKGNFPGRFSGRQFSNSRSEMNVSTLELGDSALYLCASSSRPGGPGDGYTFGSGTRLTVV.

V is TRBV2 and J is TRBJ2-7; 9 bases match TRBD1. The length of the CDR3 is 13 residues. Germline-derived CDR1 and CDR2 are SNHLY and FYNNEI. The V gene end was trimmed by 7 bases and the J gene end by 5 bases; junction bases not matched to a gene: 6. CDR3 residues: CASKGQGFNEQYF. CDR3 in DNA: TGTGCCAGCAAGGGACAGGGATTCAACGAGCAGTACTTC.

This clone has a handful of counts. The V call is TRBV6-5, the J call TRBJ1-5; 7 bases are a match to TRBD1. V was pared by 7 bases and J by 4 bases, with 10 bases of the junction left unmatched. The CDR3 length is 15 residues. Looked up from germline, CDR1 is MNHEY and CDR2 is SVGAGI. CDR3 loop: CASILDRVGNQPQHF. The DNA of the CDR3 is TGTGCCAGCATTCTAGACAGGGTCGGGAATCAGCCCCAGCATTTT.

This chain connects TRBV29-1 to TRBJ2-7; TRBD1 matches at 10 bases. Germline CDR1 is SQVTM and CDR2 is ANQGSEA. V gave up 7 bases and J gave up 1 base; unmatched junction bases: 7. The CDR3 is 14 residues long. The DNA of the CDR3 is TGCAGCGCCTTGGGACAGGGGATTTCCTACGAGCAGTACTTC. Translation gives CSALGQGISYEQYF.

The chain uses TRBV6-5 and TRBJ1-1; D is uncertain. The V and J ends lost 11 bases and 1 base respectively, with 11 bases between them. The germline CDR1 and CDR2 sequences are MNHEY and SVGAGI. This CDR3 comprises 12 residues. The CDR3 protein is CACSLSNTEAFF. DNA for the CDR3: TGTGCCTGCTCCCTATCGAACACTGAAGCTTTCTTT.

The rearrangement uses TRBV7-6 and TRBJ2-1, with unresolved D. The ends were cut back, 5 bases at V and 7 bases at J, with 6 bases in the middle. Germline CDR1 and CDR2: SGHVS and FNYEAQ. CDR3 length equals 11 residues. The CDR3 region is CASSLSNEQFF. The CDR3 DNA reads as TGTGCCAGCAGCCTCTCTAATGAGCAGTTCTTC.